This T cell receptor beta chain was recorded in a study of blood T cell repertoires in COVID-19. Overall study context: Samples taken during acute and convalescent COVID-19 were collected in the United States, Italy and Spain. Sources were T cells, B-cell-depleted T cells, or PBMCs; the material itself was cDNA or gDNA.

This clone occurred once. CDR3 size: 15 residues. CDR1 and CDR2 from the germline V gene are SNHLY and FYNNEI. The ends were cut back, 0 bases at V and 6 bases at J, with 12 bases in the middle. In the authors' workflow: Counts of nucleated cells, estimated from reference gene primer amplification, were obtained. Sequencing used immunoSEQ multiplex PCR; TCRdb keeps in-frame clones, though not all of them. V, J and clone size reflect that table, while D and trimming were determined from the DNA. The profile shows 190,000 or so clones, approximately 82% of them singletons. Sequenced sample: peripheral blood. This chain links TRBV2 with TRBJ1-5; maybe TRBD1 (6 bases). The receptor comes from a human donor with acute or convalescent COVID-19. The donor label of this sample is uncertain. The CDR3 region is CASSEASQGSQPQHF. In DNA form, the CDR3 reads TGTGCCAGCAGTGAAGCGAGTCAGGGGAGTCAGCCCCAGCATTTT.